This entry concerns a single T cell receptor beta chain. Authors' processing steps: Estimates of nucleated cell counts were drawn from the amplification of reference gene primers. Assay used: immunoSEQ multiplex PCR; TCRdb lists only in-frame clones, some missing. V and J calls and clone size come straight from that table; D and trimming were deduced from the DNA. The data show 91,000 or so clones, 82% seen once. The data derive from a study of blood T cell repertoires in COVID-19. Background on the study: From the United States, Italy and Spain came samples of acute and convalescent COVID-19. Nucleic acid was either cDNA or gDNA, and it came from T cells, B-cell-depleted T cells, or PBMCs.

The CDR3 consists of 17 residues. The V gene lost 2 bases and the J gene lost 5 bases, with 18 bases spanning the gap. In germline, CDR1 is SEHNR, CDR2 FQNEAQ (reference sequence). The source material was peripheral blood. The genes are TRBV7-9 and TRBJ2-2; D perhaps matches TRBD2 (6 bases). This TCR was sampled from a man over 45 with active or convalescent COVID-19. The DNA of the CDR3 is TGTGCCAGCAGCTTACGGCGACTAGTCGGGGGTACCGGGGAGCTGTTTTTT. It translates to CASSLRRLVGGTGELFF. The full variable domain, its missing parts supplied by reference TRBV7-9 and TRBJ2-2, is DTGVSQNPRHKITKRGQNVTFRCDPISEHNRLYWYRQTLGQGPEFLTYFQNEAQLEKSRLLSDRFSAERPKGSFSTLEIQRTEQGDSAMYLCASSLRRLVGGTGELFFGEGSRLTVL.